This T cell receptor beta chain was obtained from a study of T cells after yellow fever vaccination. Overall study results and limits: Subsequent to the booster, the majority of primary-vaccination clones reappeared (approximately 95% CD4, 70% to 90% CD8). The study noted that FACS-sorted repertoires could contain abundant clonotypes contaminating from the bulk population.

TCRdb independently ran MiXCR on the 5' RACE reads; one entry per CDR3 protein. The table records about 580,000 distinct CDR3 sequences, around 16% of them present only once. The ends lost 5 bases at V and 9 bases at J; junction bases unmatched: 7. From germline, CDR1 is SGHDT and CDR2 YYEEEE. CDR3 length: 13 amino acids. Comment on this clonotype: Antigen unknown.

Here the sequenced sample was PBMCs, taken around 5 days after the first yellow fever vaccination. This sequence joins TRBV5-6 and TRBJ1-5; TRBD1 aligns across 8 bases. The sequence derives from a man in his late teens or twenties who received the YFV17D yellow fever vaccine. This chain's CDR3 is CASRPGQAGPQHF. CDR3 coding DNA: TGTGCCAGCAGGCCGGGACAGGCGGGGCCCCAGCATTTT.